These 7 T cell receptor beta chains were sequenced from one sample in a study of blood T cell repertoires in COVID-19. Sequencing was performed with immunoSEQ multiplex PCR; in TCRdb, only in-frame clones are kept and a portion is missing. The sample consists of around 300,000 clones, 87% of them appearing once. Sequences were obtained from PBMCs or T cells enriched from blood (not recorded which). The receptor set was obtained from a woman in her twenties or thirties who had recovered from COVID-19.

This rearrangement joins TRBV2 to TRBJ1-5; D gene ambiguous. V was shortened by 1 base and J by 7 bases, with 11 bases between the two germline ends. The CDR3 runs to 14 residues. Germline V lookup: CDR1 SNHLY, CDR2 FYNNEI. This CDR3 is CASSEEGRGQPQHF. The CDR3 DNA is TGTGCCAGCAGTGAAGAGGGAAGAGGGCAGCCCCAGCATTTT.

The rearrangement links TRBV5-4 to TRBJ1-2; 9 positions match TRBD1. V dropped 6 bases and J dropped 8; count of bases not matched to a gene: 11. The length of the CDR3 is 14 residues. Germline CDR1 reads SGHNT; CDR2 reads YYREEE (reference sequence). The CDR3 DNA follows: TGTGCCAGCAAAGGCCGGGACAGGGCGGGCGGCTACACCTTC. Residues: CASKGRDRAGGYTF.

Notes on this clone: Other DNA sequences in this specimen translate into the identical CDR3. This chain links TRBV5-1 with TRBJ1-1; the D gene is possibly TRBD1 (6 bases). Per the germline V gene, CDR1 is SGHRS and CDR2 is YFSETQ. The CDR3 has 14 residues. Trimming left V 5 bases short and J 0 bases short, with 11 bases between. The CDR3 DNA is TGCGCCAGCAGGACAGGCTTGATGAACACTGAAGCTTTCTTT. Translated, it gives CASRTGLMNTEAFF.

The rearrangement joins TRBV11-2 to TRBJ1-3; the D is unclear. Per the germline V gene, CDR1 is SGHAT and CDR2 is FQNNGV. CDR3 length: 13 residues. V lost 1 base, J lost 5 bases, and 6 bases lay in between. The CDR3 DNA reads as TGTGCCAGCAGCTTAGTTCTTCGAAACACCATATATTTT. This translates into CASSLVLRNTIYF.

The chain couples TRBV27 to TRBJ1-6; no reliable D call. V gave up 3 bases and J gave up 8 bases, with 20 bases separating them. CDR1 is MNHEY, CDR2 SMNVEV, per germline (reference sequence). This CDR3 is 17 amino acids long. DNA for the CDR3: TGTGCCAGCAGTTTTATTACTTCCGGGGTCAAGCATTCACCCCTCCACTTT. Translating it yields CASSFITSGVKHSPLHF.

The genes are TRBV6-5 and TRBJ1-4; 10 nucleotides line up with TRBD1. V shed 6 bases and J 7 bases; nucleotides not matched to a gene: 8. Germline assignment: CDR1 MNHEY and CDR2 SVGAGI. This CDR3 has 15 residues. CDR3 residues: CASSFDRGRSEKLFF. DNA for the CDR3: TGTGCCAGCAGCTTCGACAGGGGGCGGAGTGAAAAACTGTTTTTT.

This chain connects TRBV10-3 to TRBJ2-2, with 7 bases identical to TRBD1. Germline CDR1 and CDR2: ENHRY and SYGVKD. V dropped 7 bases and J dropped 2; count of bases not matched to a gene: 7. This CDR3 spans 15 amino acids. The CDR3 DNA follows: TGTGCCATCACTACGACAGGGTATAACACCGGGGAGCTGTTTTTT. It is translated as CAITTTGYNTGELFF.